There are a few counts of the clone carrying this T cell receptor (beta chain). The data were taken from a study of identical twins. Using its own MiXCR run on the 5' RACE reads, TCRdb lists one record per CDR3 protein. The sample lists fewer than 500,000 distinct CDR3 sequences, more than 20% occurring once. CDR3 length: 11 residues. Trimming pared 1 base from V and 9 bases from J, leaving 9 bases between. Germline CDR1 reads DFQATT; CDR2 reads SNEGSKA (reference sequence). These data also formed part of another study, on T cells expressing NK-cell markers. As that study records: Sorting of alpha-beta TCR T cells alone was achieved in several experiments with an anti-gamma-delta TCR antibody. Of the CD8+ T cells in more than five donors, roughly 1.0-7.5% belonged to dominant NKG2C+ clonotypes. These clonotypes additionally ranked first within the CD3+CD56-NKG2C+ fraction of a few donors.

The receptor comes from a woman aged 18-29 years in good health. This sequence joins TRBV20-1 and TRBJ2-5; no firm D call. The sequenced material came from CD4+ T cells sorted from blood. DNA for the CDR3: TGCAGTGCTAGAGGAGGCGGAGCCCAGTACTTC. Translating it yields CSARGGGAQYF.